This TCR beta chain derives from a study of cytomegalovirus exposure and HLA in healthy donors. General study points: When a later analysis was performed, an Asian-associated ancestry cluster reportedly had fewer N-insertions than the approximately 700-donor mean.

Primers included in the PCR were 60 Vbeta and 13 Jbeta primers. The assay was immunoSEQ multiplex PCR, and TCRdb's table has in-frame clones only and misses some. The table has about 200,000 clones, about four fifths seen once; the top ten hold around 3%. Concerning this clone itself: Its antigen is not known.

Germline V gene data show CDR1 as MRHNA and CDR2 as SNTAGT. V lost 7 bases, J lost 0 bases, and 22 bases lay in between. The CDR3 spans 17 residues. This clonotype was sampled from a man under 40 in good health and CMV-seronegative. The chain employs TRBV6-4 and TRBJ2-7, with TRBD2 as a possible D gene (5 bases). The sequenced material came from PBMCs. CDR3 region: CASTQDSKIRSSYEQYF. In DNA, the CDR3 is TGTGCCAGCACTCAGGACTCGAAGATCAGGAGCTCCTACGAGCAGTACTTC.